This record concerns one T cell receptor (beta chain) sequence. Its target is unknown. This specimen comes from a study of cytomegalovirus exposure and HLA in healthy donors. The study, taken as a whole, reports: Immune exposure was documented only through CMV serostatus. Evidence from a later analysis indicated that most CMV-associated TCR beta chains looked HLA-restricted.

The primer mix had 60 Vbeta and 13 Jbeta primers. Using immunoSEQ multiplex PCR, the repertoire was profiled, and TCRdb retains in-frame clones only, with some absent. The data contain some 180,000 clones, 76% of them seen just once; the ten biggest clones take up 1.5% to 2%. With 10 bases clipped from V and 4 bases from J, the junction kept 9 bases outside the gene matches. Germline-derived CDR1 and CDR2 are MDHEN and SYDVKM. The CDR3 spans 13 residues. The sample consisted of PBMCs. The sequence was obtained from a man between 18 and 35 years old in good health and CMV-seronegative. This chain links TRBV28 with TRBJ2-7; 8 bases fit TRBD1. CDR3 DNA sequence: TGTGCCACCGCCCAGCAGGGGGCATACGAGCAGTACTTC. Its protein product is CATAQQGAYEQYF.